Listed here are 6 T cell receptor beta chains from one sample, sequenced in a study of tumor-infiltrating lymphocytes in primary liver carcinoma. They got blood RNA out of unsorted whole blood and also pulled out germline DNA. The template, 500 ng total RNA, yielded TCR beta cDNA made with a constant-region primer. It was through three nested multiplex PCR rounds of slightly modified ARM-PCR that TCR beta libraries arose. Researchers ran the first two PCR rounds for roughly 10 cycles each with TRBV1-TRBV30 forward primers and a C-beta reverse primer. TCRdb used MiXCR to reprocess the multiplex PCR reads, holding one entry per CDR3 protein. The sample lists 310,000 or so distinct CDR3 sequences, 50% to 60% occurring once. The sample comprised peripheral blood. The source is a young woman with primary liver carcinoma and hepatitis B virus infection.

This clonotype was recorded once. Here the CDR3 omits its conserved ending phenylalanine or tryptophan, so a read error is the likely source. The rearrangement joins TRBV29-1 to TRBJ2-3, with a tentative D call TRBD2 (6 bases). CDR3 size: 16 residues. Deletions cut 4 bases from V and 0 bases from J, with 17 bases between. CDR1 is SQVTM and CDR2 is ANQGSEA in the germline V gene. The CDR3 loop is CSVGGEHRGSTDTQYL. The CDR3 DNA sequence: TGCAGCGTTGGGGGGGAGCATCGGGGGAGCACAGATACGCAGTATTTA.

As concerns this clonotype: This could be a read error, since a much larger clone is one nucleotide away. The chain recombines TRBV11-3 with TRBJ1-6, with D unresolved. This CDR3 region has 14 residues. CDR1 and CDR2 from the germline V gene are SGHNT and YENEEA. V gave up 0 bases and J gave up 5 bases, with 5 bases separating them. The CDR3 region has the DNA TGTGCCAGCAGCTTAGAGTGGGATAATTCACCCCTCCACTTT. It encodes CASSLEWDNSPLHF.

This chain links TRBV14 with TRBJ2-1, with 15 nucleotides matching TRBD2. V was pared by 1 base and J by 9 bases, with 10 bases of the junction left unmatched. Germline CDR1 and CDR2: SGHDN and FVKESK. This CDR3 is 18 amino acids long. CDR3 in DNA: TGTGCCAGCAGCCAAGCCGCCGGACTAGCGGGAGGGGCGAGTGAGCAGTTCTTC. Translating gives CASSQAAGLAGGASEQFF.

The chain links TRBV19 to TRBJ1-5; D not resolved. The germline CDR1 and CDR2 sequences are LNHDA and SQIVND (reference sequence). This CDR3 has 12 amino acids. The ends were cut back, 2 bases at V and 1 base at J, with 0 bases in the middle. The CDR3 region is CASSISNQPQHF. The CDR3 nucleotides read TGTGCCAGTAGTATAAGCAATCAGCCCCAGCATTTT.

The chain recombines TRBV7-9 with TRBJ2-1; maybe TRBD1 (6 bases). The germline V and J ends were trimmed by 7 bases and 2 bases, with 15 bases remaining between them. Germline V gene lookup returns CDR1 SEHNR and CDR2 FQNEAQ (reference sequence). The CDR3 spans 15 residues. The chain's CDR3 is CASKKGDLAYNEQFF. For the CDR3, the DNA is TGTGCCAGCAAGAAGGGGGATTTGGCCTACAATGAGCAGTTCTTC.

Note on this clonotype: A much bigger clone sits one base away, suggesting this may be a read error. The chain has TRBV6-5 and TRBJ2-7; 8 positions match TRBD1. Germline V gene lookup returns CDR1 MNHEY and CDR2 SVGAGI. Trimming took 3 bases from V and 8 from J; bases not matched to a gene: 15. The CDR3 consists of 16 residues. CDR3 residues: CASSYGSGTGPLKQYF. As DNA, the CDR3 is TGTGCCAGCAGTTATGGTTCCGGGACAGGTCCTTTAAAGCAGTACTTC.